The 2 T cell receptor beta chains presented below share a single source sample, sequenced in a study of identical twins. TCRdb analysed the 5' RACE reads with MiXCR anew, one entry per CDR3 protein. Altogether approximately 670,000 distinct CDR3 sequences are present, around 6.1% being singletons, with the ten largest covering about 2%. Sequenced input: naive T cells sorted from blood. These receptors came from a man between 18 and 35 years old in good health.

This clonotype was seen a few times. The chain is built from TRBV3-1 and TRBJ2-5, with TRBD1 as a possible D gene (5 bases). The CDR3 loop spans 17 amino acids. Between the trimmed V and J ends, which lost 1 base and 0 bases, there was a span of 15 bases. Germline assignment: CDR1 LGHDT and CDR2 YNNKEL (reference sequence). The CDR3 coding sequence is TGTGCCAGCAGCCAAGTTTCGGCAGGGCTGTACCAAGAGACCCAGTACTTC. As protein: CASSQVSAGLYQETQYF.

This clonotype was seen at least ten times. CDR3 amino acids: CASSLGGLAGTDTQYF. In DNA, the CDR3 is TGCGCCAGCAGCTTGGGGGGACTAGCCGGCACAGATACGCAGTATTTT. V is TRBV5-1 and J is TRBJ2-3; 9 bases map to TRBD2. The length of the CDR3 is 16 residues. V shed 0 bases and J 1 base; nucleotides not matched to a gene: 3. CDR1 is SGHRS, CDR2 YFSETQ, per germline.